This T cell receptor beta chain emerged from a study of quantifying T cell responses using KT2 cells. Study details: Reverse transcription used primers in the TCR alpha and beta constant regions.

An oligo carrying a UMI was ligated to the cDNA 3' end. An equimolar mix of RC1.1 and RC1.2 primed the beta chain across TRBC1 and TRBC2. Using its own MiXCR run on the UMI-ligation and nested PCR reads, TCRdb lists one record per CDR3 protein. The sample includes 25,000 to 40,000 distinct CDR3 sequences, 10% to 13% of them seen just once. Germline CDR1 reads SEHNR; CDR2 reads FQNEAQ (reference sequence). The CDR3 is made up of 19 amino acids. V gave up 6 bases and J gave up 2 bases; unmatched junction bases: 17. This clonotype was detected a few times. The receptor's source is a human donor. Sequencing used PBMCs spiked with cells of the T cell clone KT2. This chain links TRBV7-9 with TRBJ1-5; 9 bases agree with TRBD1. The CDR3 reads CASRLRRDRDMVGNQPQHF. The CDR3 DNA is TGTGCCAGCAGATTGAGACGGGACAGGGACATGGTGGGCAATCAGCCCCAGCATTTT.